This TCR beta chain stems from a study of shared clonotypes between healthy human individuals (dated by TCRdb to 2018 to 2021). Notes on the research overall: A couple of women and a few men aged 18 to 49 years were included in the cohort. For each donor, three plates each were used for CD4 naive and CD4 memory, two plates were used for CD8 naive, and one plate was used for CD8 memory. To increase sequencing depth and limit assay-specific biases, TCR repertoire library preparation and sequencing were carried out by different laboratories using diverse techniques. Between about 0.94 and 8.9 billion PBMCs per donor were obtained by leukapheresis. To estimate repertoire size and how much clonotypes are shared between individuals, the study performed deep sequencing of blood TCR repertoires from 4 to 6 healthy adults.

Donors were healthy HIV-negative adults with no recently reported acute infections or vaccinations. Every donor was a Caucasian adult residing in Nashville, Tennessee, USA. CD4+ T cells were enriched by magnetic negative selection; naive cells were then positively selected on CD45RA, and the negative fraction formed the memory subset. Blood was collected by leukapheresis, and PBMCs were isolated by Ficoll-Histopaque density gradient centrifugation and then cryopreserved in liquid nitrogen vapor phase. Analytical flow cytometry was used to check the purity and quantity of each magnetically sorted T cell population. Genomic DNA was isolated from every sorted fraction and measured by UV absorbance on a Nanodrop 2000c. Using the deep immunoSEQ assay, TCR CDR3 regions were amplified from genomic DNA by multiplex PCR. Extracted genomic DNA from each cell subset was distributed evenly across all wells of several immunoSEQ 96-well plates, and each plate was treated as a replicate. For sorted subsets, roughly 200 ng of genomic DNA, equivalent to tens of thousands of T cell genomes, went into each replicate PCR. Purified libraries were measured with a Qubit 3.0 fluorometer, size-checked on a Bioanalyzer 2100, and measured again with the KAPA Library Quantification kit. Every immunoSEQ 96-well plate was sequenced on a separate single-read 150-cycle Illumina NextSeq 550 flow cell. On the authors' methods: The immunoSEQ output contained only junctional sequences without quality scores, so filtering could not match that applied to full-length reads. Sequences were annotated with PyIR, a Python wrapper for IgBLAST v1.9, using IMGT germline references to assign V/J genes and CDR3. Reads were removed for weak V/J assignments (E-value above 1e-6), missing CDR3, stop codons, out-of-frame junctions, or ambiguous translated residues. V3J clonotypes were defined by identical inferred V gene, J gene, and CDR3 amino acid sequence. To compute the percentage overlap between repertoires, the number of shared unique clonotypes was divided by the size of the smaller repertoire. RTK rarefaction, the Chao1 estimator, and Recon v2.1 estimates of unobserved clonotypes were used to assess repertoire richness. Generation probabilities were computed with OLGA for all TCRbeta clonotypes obtained by the gDNA method from a handful of donors. The source is immuneACCESS, and TCRdb retained only in-frame sequences with V and J called. Part of the clones is not carried over; for the studies checked, unresolved V genes explain less than half of this, and the remainder is unexplained. V and J calls and clone size are those listed in that table; D and trimming were worked out from the DNA. The sample table contains over a million clones; only one count was recorded for approximately 80% of them. The ten most abundant clones make up 0.5% to 0.65% of the sample.

The cysteine opens and the phenylalanine closes a CDR3 of 17 amino acids. Just CDR3 DNA is preserved here, 51 bases in frame from base 1. Trimming accounts for 1 base at V and 8 bases at J, while the number of junction bases matched to no gene is 9. CDR1 and CDR2, looked up from the germline V gene (reference sequence), are LNHNV and YYDKDF. General study outcomes and caveats: The small number of donors limited the genetic and exposure-history diversity represented. Larger estimated clonotype richness was generally found for naive subsets than for memory subsets. About 4.5% of naive CD4, more than 3% of naive CD8, approximately 2.2% of memory CD4, and about 0.4% of memory CD8 clonotypes were shared across several donors. Sampling was restricted to blood, and TCR repertoires in tissues likely differ from the TCR repertoires found in blood. Even with the large sequencing depth, rarefaction of the sorted-subset datasets indicated that sequencing was incomplete. Clonotypes shared by all four sorted-subset donors showed higher generation probabilities than non-shared clonotypes. Pairwise subsampling indicated that sequencing depth was expected to affect the degree of clonotype sharing among donors.

With respect to this clone: The antigen this receptor binds is unknown. It has no much larger one-base neighbor in the sample; base qualities were not kept.

This clonotype was sampled from a man younger than 35 in good health. Some clones in this sample may be carry-over from other donors' samples. Here the chain combines TRBV15 and TRBJ2-1; 12 middle bases align to TRBD2. Sequencing input: memory CD4+ T cells from PBMCs. The cell subset or site tag for this specimen amounts to: CD45RA-negative fraction. The CDR3 sequence is CATSRGLAGGVWDEQFF. The bases are TGTGCCACCAGCAGAGGGCTAGCGGGAGGGGTCTGGGATGAGCAGTTCTTC.